This TCR beta chain was sequenced during a study of blood T cell repertoires in COVID-19. For the study at large: Whether acute or convalescent, the COVID-19 samples came from the United States, Italy and Spain. The analysed material was cDNA or gDNA that came from T cells, B-cell-depleted T cells, or PBMCs.

Germline V gene data show CDR1 as LGHDT and CDR2 as YNNKEL (reference sequence). J lost 9 bases, V lost 4 bases, and 11 bases had no gene match. This CDR3 is built from 15 residues. Original processing notes: Scientists estimated how many nucleated cells there were by amplifying reference gene primers. Libraries were prepared by immunoSEQ multiplex PCR; TCRdb keeps only in-frame clonotypes and omits some of them. That table supplies the V and J calls and clone size; D and trimming were determined from the DNA. The top ten hold roughly 2.1% of the sample, which has about 280,000 clones, roughly 86% seen once.

This clonotype was sampled from a woman aged 25 to 45 who had recovered from COVID-19. The V and J genes are TRBV3-1 (or the pseudogene TRBV3-2) and TRBJ2-1, with 8 positions matching TRBD2. The sequenced sample was peripheral blood. The CDR3 protein is CASSPMVAGFGEQFF. The CDR3 DNA follows: TGTGCCAGCAGCCCCATGGTAGCGGGATTTGGTGAGCAGTTCTTC.